This entry lists 16 T cell receptor beta chains sequenced from one sample in a study of CD8+ T cells in alopecia areata. Isolated RNA was reverse transcribed into cDNA used as the sequencing template. The method was immunoSEQ multiplex PCR; TCRdb's version includes in-frame clones alone and lacks a portion of them. The table includes about 150,000 clones, around 57% detected once. The sample taken for sequencing was CD4+ T cells sorted from blood. The receptors here all came from a human donor in good health.

J is TRBJ2-4 and V is TRBV6-5; D perhaps matches TRBD2 (5 bases). Germline lookup yields CDR1 MNHEY and CDR2 SVGAGI. The CDR3 extends over 14 amino acids. With 4 bases removed from V and 0 bases from J, the gap between germline ends came to 7 bases. The CDR3 spells CASSSGSAKNIQYF. CDR3 nucleotide sequence: TGTGCCAGCAGTTCGGGATCAGCCAAAAACATTCAGTACTTC.

About this clone itself: The sample has other DNA sequences that encode this CDR3 too. The V gene is TRBV29-1, the J gene TRBJ2-5; D possibly corresponds to TRBD1 (6 bases). The germline gives CDR1 SQVTM, CDR2 ANQGSEA. V shed 6 bases and J shed 4 bases, with 9 bases lying between them. This CDR3 comprises 11 residues. CDR3 protein: CSVRGGETQYF. DNA of the CDR3: TGCAGCGTGAGAGGGGGAGAGACCCAGTACTTC.

This clone was detected a few times. The chain is built from TRBV29-1 and TRBJ2-5; 12 bases match TRBD1. The DNA matches TRBJ2-7 better at its end, which makes the J call doubtful. The V gene's germline CDR1 is SQVTM and CDR2 ANQGSEA. The CDR3 has 15 residues. The CDR3 sequence: CSVEGGDRGPNEQYF. DNA for the CDR3: TGCAGCGTTGAAGGGGGGGACAGGGGGCCCAACGAGCAGTACTTC.

The gene calls are TRBV27 and TRBJ1-5; no clear D gene. Between the trimmed V and J ends, which lost 3 bases and 5 bases, there was a span of 5 bases. Germline V gene data show CDR1 as MNHEY and CDR2 as SMNVEV (reference sequence). The CDR3 has 12 residues. The CDR3 here is CASSFADQPQHF. The DNA for the CDR3 is TGTGCCAGCAGTTTTGCGGATCAGCCCCAGCATTTT.

This clone was picked up many times. The chain has TRBV5-1 and TRBJ2-3, with D unclear. Trimming removed 3 bases from V and 3 bases from J, with 11 bases in between. There are 14 residues in the CDR3. Germline V gene data show CDR1 as SGHRS and CDR2 as YFSETQ. The CDR3 is CASSSKAATDTQYF. The CDR3, as DNA: TGCGCCAGCAGCTCCAAGGCGGCGACAGATACGCAGTATTTT.

There are a few counts of this clone. This chain uses TRBV9 with TRBJ2-5; 8 positions agree with TRBD2. Germline CDR1 reads SGDLS; CDR2 reads YYNGEE. The V gene end was trimmed by 4 bases and the J gene end by 5 bases; junction bases not matched to a gene: 10. The CDR3 has 15 amino acids. CDR3 nucleotide sequence: TGTGCCAGCAGCCCTAGAGCGGGAGAAGGGGAGACCCAGTACTTC. This translates into CASSPRAGEGETQYF.

By proportion, this clone is medium-sized. The chain recombines TRBV9 with TRBJ1-1; unclear D gene. Germline V gene sequence: CDR1 SGDLS, CDR2 YYNGEE. The CDR3 is 14 residues long. Trimming stripped 4 bases from V and 0 bases from J, with 10 bases between. This chain's CDR3 is CASSIRALNTEAFF. The CDR3 bases are TGTGCCAGCAGCATCCGGGCCCTGAACACTGAAGCTTTCTTT.

This clone has only a few counts. This chain links TRBV10-2 with TRBJ2-7; D not resolved. Germline V gives CDR1 WSHSY, CDR2 SAAADI. The CDR3 runs to 12 residues. V shed 8 bases and J shed 7 bases, with 15 bases lying between them. This CDR3 is CASRTGVREQYF. The CDR3, as DNA: TGCGCCAGCCGGACGGGCGTTAGGGAGCAGTACTTC.

This chain joins TRBV5-4 and TRBJ1-2; D unclear. The CDR3 spans 11 residues. Germline V gene data show CDR1 as SGHNT and CDR2 as YYREEE (reference sequence). Trimming removed 4 bases from V and 8 bases from J, with 9 bases in between. Here the CDR3 reads CASSNPTGYTF. CDR3 bases: TGTGCCAGCAGCAACCCTACGGGCTACACCTTC.

The chain employs TRBV10-3 and TRBJ2-3, with TRBD2 matching over 10 bases. The germline V gene encodes CDR1 ENHRY and CDR2 SYGVKD. Unmatched junction bases numbered 4, after V lost 2 bases and J lost 5 bases. This CDR3 is built from 15 residues. CDR3 sequence (DNA): TGTGCCATCAGTGAGAGCGGGAGGGCGGAAGATACGCAGTATTTT. Its translation is CAISESGRAEDTQYF.

This clone has a handful of counts. The chain uses TRBV5-1 and TRBJ2-5, with D unclear. Trimming removed 0 bases at V and 0 bases at J, with 6 bases between. The CDR3 covers 14 residues. Germline assignment: CDR1 SGHRS and CDR2 YFSETQ. CDR3 loop: CASSLVRNQETQYF. CDR3 nucleotides: TGCGCCAGCAGCTTGGTCCGGAACCAAGAGACCCAGTACTTC. The complete variable domain, with remaining parts taken from reference TRBV5-1 and TRBJ2-5, reads KAGVTQTPRYLIKTRGQQVTLSCSPISGHRSVSWYQQTPGQGLQFLFEYFSETQRNKGNFPGRFSGRQFSNSRSEMNVSTLELGDSALYLCASSLVRNQETQYFGPGTRLLVL.

This sequence joins TRBV5-1 and TRBJ2-1; tentative D call: TRBD2 (6 bases). The CDR3 runs 15 residues. The germline V gene has CDR1 SGHRS and CDR2 YFSETQ. V was cut by 2 bases and J by 4 bases, with 13 bases left in between. The CDR3 protein is CASSLVADRYNEQFF. The CDR3 coding sequence is TGCGCCAGCAGCTTAGTAGCGGATAGATACAATGAGCAGTTCTTC.

This clone was recorded a few times. V usage is TRBV19 and J usage is TRBJ2-6; D unresolved. The V gene's germline CDR1 is LNHDA and CDR2 SQIVND (reference sequence). This CDR3 spans 16 amino acids. Trimming took off 5 bases at V and 0 bases at J, with 11 bases between the two ends. CDR3 DNA: TGTGCCAGTAGTGCTGAGGAGTACTCTGGGGCCAACGTCCTGACTTTC. Amino acid sequence: CASSAEEYSGANVLTF.

This chain links TRBV6-5 with TRBJ1-1; D is ambiguous. Trimming shortened V by 5 bases and J by 1 base, and 8 bases separated the two germline ends. The CDR3 extends over 13 amino acids. Germline loops: CDR1 MNHEY, CDR2 SVGAGI. CDR3 bases: TGTGCCAGCAGTATCGCAGGGAACACTGAAGCTTTCTTT. Translation: CASSIAGNTEAFF.

The chain couples TRBV5-1 to TRBJ1-2, with D unresolved. This CDR3 region has 13 residues. Per the germline V gene, CDR1 is SGHRS and CDR2 is YFSETQ. V was pared by 4 bases and J by 2 bases, with 9 bases between. The CDR3 is CASSTSGNYGYTF. The CDR3 DNA follows: TGCGCCAGCAGCACGTCAGGCAACTATGGCTACACCTTC. Looking up the rest from reference TRBV5-1 and TRBJ1-2 gives the full variable domain: KAGVTQTPRYLIKTRGQQVTLSCSPISGHRSVSWYQQTPGQGLQFLFEYFSETQRNKGNFPGRFSGRQFSNSRSEMNVSTLELGDSALYLCASSTSGNYGYTFGSGTRLTVV.

The CDR3 DNA is TGCAGCGCCGACGGTATCTACGAGCAGTACTTC. Its protein is CSADGIYEQYF. V and J are TRBV29-1 and TRBJ2-7; D remains unclear. The germline V gene encodes CDR1 SQVTM and CDR2 ANQGSEA. Trimming pared 7 bases from V and 3 bases from J, leaving 10 bases between. This CDR3 has 11 residues.